The 14 T cell receptor beta chains reported below all come from one sample, sequenced in a study of blood T cell repertoires in COVID-19. Assay: immunoSEQ multiplex PCR; the TCRdb copy retains only in-frame clones and omits some. The sample records hundreds of thousands of clones, about 83% being singletons. Input material: peripheral blood. The receptors come from a woman in her forties or fifties with acute or convalescent COVID-19.

The genes are TRBV5-1 and TRBJ2-7; possibly TRBD2 for D (5 bases). V dropped 4 bases and J dropped 1 base, with 9 bases sitting between them. Germline-derived CDR1 and CDR2 are SGHRS and YFSETQ. The CDR3 covers 13 residues. The CDR3 loop is CASSGSGSYEQYF. In DNA, the CDR3 is TGCGCCAGCAGCGGGTCGGGGTCCTACGAGCAGTACTTC.

The V gene is TRBV24-1, the J gene TRBJ2-5; 12 nucleotides agree with TRBD2. After removal of 1 base from V and 5 bases from J, the junction contained 4 bases not matched to a gene. Per the germline V gene, CDR1 is KGHDR and CDR2 is SFDVKD. The CDR3 is made up of 16 amino acids. CDR3 protein: CATSDFSSGRGETQYF. In DNA form, the CDR3 reads TGTGCCACCAGTGATTTTTCTAGCGGGAGGGGGGAGACCCAGTACTTC.

This clone is medium-sized within its sample. The J gene is TRBJ2-1, the V gene TRBV29-1, with TRBD2 matching over 7 bases. Germline CDR1 SQVTM, CDR2 ANQGSEA. This CDR3 is built from 12 residues. CDR3: CRTKSGADEQFF. For the CDR3, the DNA is TGCAGGACAAAGAGCGGGGCCGATGAGCAGTTCTTC.

The CDR3 sequence: CASSLIRGSYEQYF. In nucleotides, the CDR3 is TGTGCCAGCAGTTTAATCAGGGGTTCCTACGAGCAGTACTTC. This chain connects TRBV27 to TRBJ2-7; D may be TRBD1 (6 bases). V was cut by 2 bases and J by 1 base, with 9 bases left in between. This CDR3 spans 14 amino acids. Germline V lookup: CDR1 MNHEY, CDR2 SMNVEV (reference sequence).

The chain couples TRBV2 to TRBJ2-5, with 8 bases that match TRBD1. The CDR3 is made up of 13 amino acids. Germline CDR1 reads SNHLY; CDR2 reads FYNNEI. Unmatched junction bases numbered 6, after V lost 7 bases and J lost 5 bases. CDR3 nucleotide sequence: TGTGCCAGCAAGACAGGGGTCGGGGAGACCCAGTACTTC. The encoded protein is CASKTGVGETQYF.

The chain joins TRBV3-1 (or the pseudogene TRBV3-2) to TRBJ2-3; 8 nucleotides align to TRBD2. V lost 3 bases and J lost 0; bases outside the gene matches: 5. This CDR3 comprises 16 residues. In germline, CDR1 is LGHDT, CDR2 YNNKEL (reference sequence). The CDR3 DNA reads as TGTGCCAGCAGCCACCTTAGCGGGACGAGCACAGATACGCAGTATTTT. It codes for CASSHLSGTSTDTQYF.

This clone has more than one count but fewer than ten. The genes are TRBV7-8 and TRBJ2-7; D possibly corresponds to TRBD2 (6 bases). The germline V gene has CDR1 SGHVS and CDR2 FQNEAQ. Trimming pared 3 bases from V and 6 bases from J, leaving 15 bases between. The CDR3 is made up of 14 amino acids. For the CDR3, the DNA is TGTGCCAGCAGCTTGAAGGGGACGGGGGTCGAGCAGTACTTC. Its protein product is CASSLKGTGVEQYF.

The chain joins TRBV7-6 to TRBJ2-3; TRBD2 matches at 13 bases. The germline gives CDR1 SGHVS, CDR2 FNYEAQ. This CDR3 region has 16 residues. V was clipped by 3 bases and J by 5 bases; unmatched bases: 5. For the CDR3, the DNA is TGTGCCAGCAGCTTTCGGACTAGCGGGAGTATAGATACGCAGTATTTT. This translates into CASSFRTSGSIDTQYF.

This clone has just a few counts. V usage is TRBV28 and J usage is TRBJ2-1, with 8 bases fitting TRBD2. J was trimmed by 4 bases and V by 5 bases; bases with no gene match: 7. The germline CDR1 and CDR2 sequences are MDHEN and SYDVKM. The CDR3 sequence is 15 residues long. As DNA, the CDR3 is TGTGCCAGCAGTAAACCGGGACTAGTATACAATGAGCAGTTCTTC. This encodes CASSKPGLVYNEQFF.

The chain is built from TRBV2 and TRBJ2-7; 8 bases fit TRBD2. CDR1 is SNHLY, CDR2 FYNNEI, per germline. The CDR3 sequence is 15 residues long. The J segment lost 1 base and the V segment lost 6 bases, leaving 8 bases of the junction unmatched. The CDR3 region is CASSKTSALSYEQYF. The CDR3 region has the DNA TGTGCCAGCAGCAAGACTAGCGCTTTATCCTACGAGCAGTACTTC. The full variable domain, rest sourced from reference TRBV2 and TRBJ2-7, is EPEVTQTPSHQVTQMGQEVILRCVPISNHLYFYWYRQILGQKVEFLVSFYNNEISEKSEIFDDQFSVERPDGSNFTLKIRSTKLEDSAMYFCASSKTSALSYEQYFGPGTRLTVT.

The chain carries TRBV5-6 and TRBJ2-3, with D perhaps TRBD2 (5 bases). This CDR3 spans 15 amino acids. Germline lookup yields CDR1 SGHDT and CDR2 YYEEEE. V was cut by 2 bases and J by 1 base, with 11 bases left in between. The CDR3 coding sequence is TGTGCCAGCAGCTTTGTAGGGAGTGGCACAGATACGCAGTATTTT. Translated, it gives CASSFVGSGTDTQYF.

The genes are TRBV6-5 and TRBJ2-2, with TRBD1 identical over 10 bases. The CDR3 has 16 amino acids. Germline V gene lookup returns CDR1 MNHEY and CDR2 SVGAGI. The ends lost 2 bases at V and 7 bases at J; junction bases unmatched: 7. CDR3 protein: CASSYTTGGSGGELFF. CDR3 bases: TGTGCCAGCAGTTACACGACAGGGGGCTCGGGCGGGGAGCTGTTTTTT.

This chain uses TRBV24-1 with TRBJ2-1; 8 nucleotides match TRBD2. CDR1 and CDR2 (germline): KGHDR, SFDVKD. The CDR3 runs 15 residues. J gave up 9 bases and V 3 bases, and 9 bases lay outside the gene matches. The CDR3: CATSDGAGVWVEQFF. CDR3 coding DNA: TGTGCCACCAGTGATGGAGCGGGAGTATGGGTTGAGCAGTTCTTC.

The chain joins TRBV6-5 to TRBJ2-7; D is unclear. V dropped 2 bases and J dropped 0 bases, with 11 bases sitting between them. CDR1 is MNHEY and CDR2 is SVGAGI in the germline V gene. This CDR3 is 15 amino acids long. The chain's CDR3 is CASSYEALSSYEQYF. The CDR3, as DNA: TGTGCCAGCAGTTACGAGGCGTTAAGCTCCTACGAGCAGTACTTC.